Each of the 24 T cell receptor beta chains below was sequenced from the same sample in a study of blood T cells in healthy people across ages. Through a sample-barcoded 5' primer and a J-beta primer mix, a second PCR was run for roughly 6 to 12 cycles. TCRdb re-called the 5' RACE reads through MiXCR, storing one row per CDR3 protein. The data contain about a million distinct CDR3 sequences, around 49% of them singletons. Sequencing was done on a sample of blood. The receptor set was obtained from a man younger than 40 in good health.

V and J are TRBV6-2 or TRBV6-3 and TRBJ2-5, with TRBD2 matching 11 bases. The J call is doubtful: the DNA matches TRBJ2-7 better. The germline V gene encodes CDR1 MNHEY and CDR2 SVGEGT. This CDR3 spans 14 amino acids. The CDR3 here is CASGRTSGPYEQYF. CDR3 nucleotide sequence: TGTGCCAGTGGCCGGACTAGCGGGCCTTACGAGCAGTACTTC.

V is TRBV6-5 and J is TRBJ2-7; no firm D call. This CDR3 is built from 14 residues. Trimming cost V 2 bases and J 2 bases, with 10 bases left between them. The germline gives CDR1 MNHEY, CDR2 SVGAGI. CDR3 sequence (DNA): TGTGCCAGCAGTTACCAGGCTATCCCCTACGAGCAGTACTTC. It yields the protein CASSYQAIPYEQYF.

The rearrangement uses TRBV12-3 or TRBV12-4 and TRBJ2-7; 9 positions match TRBD1. The J call may not be correct, given that the DNA end is closer to TRBJ2-5. CDR3 length: 15 residues. CDR3 residues: CASSLIQGAWETQYF. DNA of the CDR3: TGTGCCAGCAGTTTAATACAGGGGGCGTGGGAGACCCAGTACTTC.

This clonotype occurred once. At one boundary the junction diverges from the germline segment, which might be a read error. This chain connects TRBV20-1 to TRBJ1-5; D not certain. The CDR3 has 10 residues. The germline gives CDR1 DFQATT, CDR2 SNEGSKA (reference sequence). The CDR3 DNA is TGCAATGCTCGTAATCAGCCCCAGCATTTT. It codes for CNARNQPQHF.

This CDR3 reads CASSAPGTYEQYF. The CDR3 DNA is TGTGCCAGCAGTGCCCCGGGGACCTACGAGCAGTACTTC. This chain uses TRBV6-5 with TRBJ2-7; weak D call: TRBD2 (5 bases). CDR3 length: 13 amino acids. The V end lost 5 bases, the J end lost 2 bases, and 10 bases lay between the germline ends. Germline lookup yields CDR1 MNHEY and CDR2 SVGAGI.

In nucleotides, the CDR3 is TGCGCCAGCGCCGAAGGCAGGGGGCAGGGAGAGCAGTTCTTC. Encoded protein: CASAEGRGQGEQFF. V usage is TRBV4-1 and J usage is TRBJ2-1, with TRBD1 identical over 8 bases. With 8 bases clipped from V and 10 bases from J, the junction kept 13 bases outside the gene matches. This CDR3 is built from 14 residues. Germline-derived CDR1 and CDR2 are MGHRA and YSYEKL.

The chain is built from TRBV12-3 or TRBV12-4 and TRBJ2-3, with 8 positions matching TRBD1. Trimming took 6 bases from V and 0 from J; bases not matched to a gene: 5. This CDR3 has 15 amino acids. The CDR3: CASRTGVESTDTQYF. CDR3 in DNA: TGTGCCAGCAGGACAGGGGTTGAGAGCACAGATACGCAGTATTTT.

This chain connects TRBV4-1 to TRBJ2-7; D may be TRBD1 (6 bases). CDR1 and CDR2 from the germline V gene are MGHRA and YSYEKL. The CDR3 contains 16 residues. Trimming stripped 0 bases from V and 2 bases from J, with 14 bases between. CDR3 amino acids: CASSQDQGYGTYEQYF. The CDR3 nucleotides are TGCGCCAGCAGCCAAGATCAGGGGTACGGTACCTACGAGCAGTACTTC.

V and J are TRBV7-9 and TRBJ2-1; D unclear. Between the trimmed V and J ends, which lost 5 bases and 7 bases, there was a span of 9 bases. The germline V gene encodes CDR1 SEHNR and CDR2 FQNEAQ (reference sequence). The CDR3 sequence is 12 residues long. CDR3 nucleotides: TGTGCCAGCAGCATACAGCAGAATGAGCAGTTCTTC. Translating gives CASSIQQNEQFF.

The V and J genes are TRBV4-1 and TRBJ2-5; D gene uncertain. CDR1 is MGHRA and CDR2 is YSYEKL in the germline V gene. The CDR3 covers 14 residues. The ends were cut back, 0 bases at V and 5 bases at J, with 10 bases in the middle. CDR3 region: CASSQDTKRETQYF. The DNA for the CDR3 is TGCGCCAGCAGCCAAGACACTAAACGGGAGACCCAGTACTTC.

This clonotype was detected only once. The CDR3 region is CASSPEGPRNTIYF. For the CDR3, the DNA is TGTGCCAGCAGTCCTGAGGGCCCCAGAAACACCATATATTTT. The chain uses TRBV14 and TRBJ1-3; no clear D. The CDR3 is 14 amino acids. CDR1 and CDR2 from the germline V gene are SGHDN and FVKESK. The V end lost 6 bases, the J end lost 5 bases, and 14 bases lay between the germline ends.

This rearrangement joins TRBV5-1 to TRBJ1-1; D is unresolved. The CDR3 totals 14 residues. Trimming took off 4 bases at V and 0 bases at J, with 10 bases between the two ends. The V gene's germline CDR1 is SGHRS and CDR2 YFSETQ. The CDR3 DNA is TGCGCCAGCAGCCCGACCCCGGTGAACACTGAAGCTTTCTTT. Translating it yields CASSPTPVNTEAFF.

This clonotype showed up just a few times. CDR3: CASSPVGTALGNIQYF. CDR3 coding DNA: TGCGCCAGCAGCCCCGTGGGGACCGCCCTTGGGAACATTCAGTACTTC. J is TRBJ2-4 and V is TRBV5-1; D may match TRBD1 or TRBD2 (5 bases each). Trimming stripped 4 bases from V and 7 bases from J, with 21 bases between. The V gene's germline CDR1 is SGHRS and CDR2 YFSETQ. The CDR3 has 16 amino acids.

This clonotype was picked up a small number of times. CDR3: CASKVLADANTGELFF. CDR3 coding DNA: TGCGCCAGCAAGGTCCTGGCAGACGCGAACACCGGGGAGCTGTTTTTT. V is TRBV5-1 and J is TRBJ2-2; D not resolved. Per the germline V gene, CDR1 is SGHRS and CDR2 is YFSETQ. The V end was cut by 6 bases, the J end by 0 bases, with 15 bases between. The CDR3 is 16 residues long.

This clonotype was observed a handful of times. This chain links TRBV5-6 with TRBJ1-1; D call uncertain. Trimming pared 0 bases from V and 4 bases from J, leaving 10 bases between. The CDR3 covers 14 residues. Germline V gene data show CDR1 as SGHDT and CDR2 as YYEEEE. Here the CDR3 reads CASSLAGSATEAFF. CDR3 DNA sequence: TGTGCCAGCAGCTTGGCGGGCAGCGCCACTGAAGCTTTCTTT.

The V call is TRBV5-1, the J call TRBJ2-1, with TRBD2 matching 14 bases. V was pared by 4 bases and J by 4 bases, with 7 bases of the junction left unmatched. This CDR3 spans 17 amino acids. Germline values: CDR1 SGHRS, CDR2 YFSETQ. CDR3 amino acids: CASSRGTSGGRYNEQFF. CDR3 DNA sequence: TGCGCCAGCAGCAGAGGGACTAGCGGGGGACGGTACAATGAGCAGTTCTTC.

This clonotype was seen a few times. The V and J genes are TRBV4-2 and TRBJ2-5; the match to TRBD1 covers 8 bases. With V trimmed by 0 bases and J by 4 bases, 7 bases remained unmatched. Germline V gene data show CDR1 as LGHNA and CDR2 as YNFKEQ. The CDR3 contains 16 residues. The CDR3 region has the DNA TGTGCCAGCAGCCAAGATAACACAGGGGGTAGAGAGACCCAGTACTTC. This encodes CASSQDNTGGRETQYF.

This clonotype was detected a few times. The CDR3 protein is CSVEAPGTSGGDNEQFF. In DNA form, the CDR3 reads TGCAGCGTTGAAGCACCCGGGACTAGCGGGGGAGACAATGAGCAGTTCTTC. V and J are TRBV29-1 and TRBJ2-1; TRBD2 matches 14 bases. The length of the CDR3 is 17 residues. Unmatched junction bases numbered 7, after V lost 1 base and J lost 5 bases. Germline assignment: CDR1 SQVTM and CDR2 ANQGSEA.

This clonotype was counted a few times. V gene TRBV29-1 combines with J gene TRBJ2-1; TRBD2 matches 9 bases. The CDR3 is 13 amino acids. CDR1 is SQVTM and CDR2 is ANQGSEA in the germline V gene. With 5 bases clipped from V and 2 bases from J, the junction kept 1 base outside the gene matches. This chain's CDR3 is CSVRLAAYNEQFF. In DNA form, the CDR3 reads TGCAGCGTTCGACTAGCGGCCTACAATGAGCAGTTCTTC.

The rearrangement joins TRBV20-1 to TRBJ2-4; D may correspond to TRBD1 or TRBD2 (5 bases each). CDR3 length: 13 amino acids. Trimming cost V 0 bases and J 13 bases, with 16 bases left between them. Germline loops: CDR1 DFQATT, CDR2 SNEGSKA (reference sequence). The CDR3 DNA reads TGCAGTGCTAGAGACGAGGGGTTGAAGGCCCAGTACTTC. This translates into CSARDEGLKAQYF.

The CDR3 DNA reads TGTGCCAGCAGAGGGGGTCCCAATAATTCACCCCTCCACTTT. It specifies CASRGGPNNSPLHF. The gene calls are TRBV6-6 and TRBJ1-6; perhaps TRBD1 as D (6 bases). The CDR3 totals 14 residues. CDR1 is MNHNY and CDR2 is SVGAGI in the germline V gene (reference sequence). V shed 6 bases and J shed 5 bases, with 11 bases lying between them.

This clonotype was counted between two and nine times. This chain links TRBV30 with TRBJ2-7; 8 bases match TRBD1. The CDR3 extends over 12 amino acids. Germline V gene sequence: CDR1 GTSNPN, CDR2 SVGIG (reference sequence). V lost 4 bases, J lost 5 bases, and 4 bases stayed unmatched. Here the CDR3 reads CAWIRGLHEQYF. CDR3 DNA sequence: TGTGCCTGGATCAGGGGGCTTCACGAGCAGTACTTC.

The rearrangement joins TRBV5-1 to TRBJ2-4; 7 positions match TRBD2. CDR3 length: 14 residues. V lost 4 bases, J lost 8 bases, and 9 bases stayed unmatched. CDR1 and CDR2 from the germline V gene are SGHRS and YFSETQ. CDR3 loop: CASSVGGDGDIQYF. CDR3 nucleotide sequence: TGCGCCAGCAGCGTGGGAGGGGACGGGGACATTCAGTACTTC. Drawing the rest from reference TRBV5-1 and TRBJ2-4, the complete variable domain is KAGVTQTPRYLIKTRGQQVTLSCSPISGHRSVSWYQQTPGQGLQFLFEYFSETQRNKGNFPGRFSGRQFSNSRSEMNVSTLELGDSALYLCASSVGGDGDIQYFGAGTRLSVL.

The chain carries TRBV10-1 and TRBJ2-5; 13 bases are a match to TRBD2. The length of the CDR3 is 19 residues. Unmatched junction bases numbered 11, after V lost 2 bases and J lost 2 bases. The V gene's germline CDR1 is WNHNN and CDR2 SYGVQD (reference sequence). The CDR3 nucleotides are TGCGCCAGCAGTGAGAAAGGACTAGCGGGGGTCCGTCTTCAAGAGACCCAGTACTTC. Translation gives CASSEKGLAGVRLQETQYF.